A selection of T cell receptor beta chains follows, all from one sample in a study of shared clonotypes between healthy human individuals. Sequencing used immunoSEQ multiplex PCR; TCRdb keeps in-frame clones, though not all of them. Of roughly 2,000,000 clones listed, over 85% were seen once; the top ten hold approximately 1.2%. The sequencing sample was made of naive CD8+ T cells sorted from blood. Every receptor here comes from a man aged 18 to 29 in good health. CDR3s include the opening cysteine and the closing phenylalanine or tryptophan. Each record gives: J gene, V gene, D gene, clone size, CDR3 protein, CDR3 DNA. The D gene is left open where the match is weak. Where a row states a size, it is once, few, many or the class of an expanded clone; other rows omit it.

TRBJ2-1 | TRBV27 | - | - | CASSSASLYEQFF | TGTGCCAGCAGTTCAGCCAGTTTGTATGAGCAGTTCTTC
TRBJ2-1 | TRBV2 | TRBD2 | - | CASSGGLAGEHWYNEQFF | TGTGCCAGCAGTGGAGGGTTAGCGGGAGAACATTGGTACAATGAGCAGTTCTTC
TRBJ1-2 | TRBV7-2 | - | once | CASSLDPWQGSYGYTF | TGTGCCAGCAGCTTAGATCCCTGGCAGGGTTCCTATGGCTACACCTTC
TRBJ2-2 | TRBV19 | - | - | CASNTGNTGELFF | TGTGCCAGTAATACAGGGAACACCGGGGAGCTGTTTTTT
TRBJ2-7 | TRBV10-3 | - | - | CAISESMREKQYF | TGTGCCATCAGTGAGTCGATGAGGGAGAAGCAGTACTTC
TRBJ1-1 | TRBV10-3 | TRBD1 | - | CATGQGSTEAFF | TGTGCCACCGGACAGGGGAGCACTGAAGCTTTCTTT
TRBJ2-5 | TRBV28 | TRBD2 | - | CASRWTSGGRETQYF | TGTGCCAGCCGGTGGACTAGCGGGGGGCGGGAGACCCAGTACTTC
TRBJ2-3 | TRBV5-1 | - | - | CASSLYLAPNTDTQYF | TGCGCCAGCAGCTTGTACCTAGCCCCCAACACAGATACGCAGTATTTT
TRBJ2-7 | TRBV14 | - | - | CASSQDRGGEQYF | TGTGCCAGCAGCCAAGATCGAGGGGGCGAGCAGTACTTC
TRBJ2-7 | TRBV6-1 | - | - | CASSSRAEGEQYF | TGTGCCAGCAGTAGCCGGGCCGAGGGGGAGCAGTACTTC
TRBJ1-6 | TRBV19 | TRBD1 | few | CASSILQGAEEDSPLHF | TGTGCCAGTAGTATCCTACAGGGGGCCGAGGAGGATTCACCCCTCCACTTT
TRBJ2-5 | TRBV2 | TRBD1 | - | CASSEWDRYQETQYF | TGTGCCAGCAGTGAATGGGACAGGTACCAAGAGACCCAGTACTTC
TRBJ2-7 | TRBV30 | - | - | CAWSFPQGGYYEQYF | TGTGCCTGGAGTTTCCCTCAGGGTGGCTATTACGAGCAGTACTTC
TRBJ1-2 | TRBV9 | TRBD1 | - | CASSFGQGDGYTF | TGTGCCAGCAGCTTCGGACAGGGTGATGGCTACACCTTC
TRBJ2-1 | TRBV19 | TRBD2 | - | CASSMGGSAYNEQFF | TGTGCCAGTAGTATGGGGGGGAGTGCATACAATGAGCAGTTCTTC
TRBJ2-7 | TRBV30 | - | - | CAWSVFAGSYEQYF | TGTGCCTGGAGTGTATTTGCGGGTTCCTACGAGCAGTACTTC
TRBJ2-3 | TRBV6-1 | - | - | CASSEVGLPDTQYF | TGTGCCAGCAGTGAGGTGGGGCTGCCAGATACGCAGTATTTT
TRBJ1-5 | TRBV30 | TRBD1 | - | CAWSVQGEQPQHF | TGTGCCTGGAGTGTACAGGGGGAGCAGCCCCAGCATTTT
TRBJ1-4 | TRBV2 | - | - | CASSDWEVNEKLFF | TGTGCCAGCAGTGATTGGGAGGTGAATGAAAAACTGTTTTTT
TRBJ2-5 | TRBV18 | - | - | CASSPWPQETQYF | TGTGCCAGCTCACCTTGGCCACAAGAGACCCAGTACTTC
TRBJ2-2 | TRBV30 | - | - | CACSVIAGELFF | TGTGCCTGTTCCGTCATTGCCGGGGAGCTGTTTTTT
TRBJ1-2 | TRBV28 | - | - | CASSFPDGIEGYTF | TGTGCCAGCAGTTTCCCCGACGGGATCGAAGGCTACACCTTC
TRBJ1-2 | TRBV9 | - | - | CASSYDYQGNPTYGYTF | TGTGCCAGCAGCTATGATTACCAGGGGAACCCGACTTATGGCTACACCTTC
TRBJ2-7 | TRBV19 | - | - | CASQWYEQYF | TGTGCCAGTCAGTGGTACGAGCAGTACTTC
TRBJ2-1 | TRBV11-2 | - | once | CASSPPYTNPGNEQFF | TGTGCCAGCAGCCCCCCCTACACCAACCCAGGGAATGAGCAGTTCTTC
TRBJ2-1 | TRBV15 | TRBD2 | - | CATSSLAGEAYNEQFF | TGTGCCACCAGCAGTTTAGCGGGAGAGGCCTACAATGAGCAGTTCTTC
TRBJ2-7 | TRBV10-3 | TRBD1 | - | CAACPPDREPYEQYF | TGTGCCGCGTGCCCCCCCGACAGGGAGCCCTACGAGCAGTACTTC
TRBJ1-5 | TRBV19 | - | - | CASNYLGQPQHF | TGTGCCAGTAATTATTTGGGTCAGCCCCAGCATTTT
TRBJ2-1 | TRBV5-1 | TRBD2 | - | CASSSTSGVYNEQFF | TGCGCCAGCAGTTCGACTAGCGGGGTATACAATGAGCAGTTCTTC
TRBJ1-2 | TRBV2 | - | - | CASSEAGAGGYTF | TGTGCCAGCAGTGAAGCGGGGGCGGGAGGCTACACCTTC
TRBJ2-1 | TRBV4-3 | TRBD2 | - | CASSQVPLGGEGNNEQFF | TGCGCCAGCAGCCAAGTGCCCTTGGGGGGGGAGGGGAACAATGAGCAGTTCTTC
TRBJ2-7 | TRBV9 | TRBD2 | - | CASSVGLAGVEQYF | TGTGCCAGCAGCGTTGGACTAGCGGGGGTAGAGCAGTACTTC
TRBJ1-1 | TRBV7-2 | TRBD1 | - | CASSSTGGLNTEAFF | TGTGCCAGCAGCTCAACAGGGGGTTTGAACACTGAAGCTTTCTTT
TRBJ1-2 | TRBV5-1 | TRBD1 | - | CASSLRDPGGDGYTF | TGCGCCAGCAGCTTAAGAGACCCAGGGGGCGATGGCTACACCTTC
TRBJ2-1 | TRBV29-1 | - | - | CSVEGGHTYNEQFF | TGCAGCGTTGAAGGGGGACATACCTACAATGAGCAGTTCTTC
TRBJ2-7 | TRBV4-1 | - | - | CASSQGYGAGTYEQYF | TGCGCCAGCAGCCAAGGGTACGGCGCGGGAACCTACGAGCAGTACTTC
TRBJ1-6 | TRBV25-1 | - | - | CASSELLGNNSPLHF | TGTGCCAGCAGTGAATTGTTAGGGAACAATTCACCCCTCCACTTT
TRBJ2-7 | TRBV4-1 | - | - | CASSQTGSSYEQYF | TGCGCCAGCAGCCAAACAGGGAGCTCCTACGAGCAGTACTTC
TRBJ2-7 | TRBV6-5 | - | - | CASSQNGAGDYEQYF | TGTGCCAGCAGTCAAAATGGGGCTGGGGATTACGAGCAGTACTTC
TRBJ1-1 | TRBV7-6 | - | - | CASSLTGTNTEAFF | TGTGCCAGCAGCTTAACAGGGACGAACACTGAAGCTTTCTTT
TRBJ2-7 | TRBV7-2 | - | - | CASSYVSSYEQYF | TGTGCCAGCAGCTACGTGAGCTCCTACGAGCAGTACTTC
TRBJ2-7 | TRBV5-6 | - | - | CASSFGGLEQYF | TGTGCCAGCAGCTTTGGAGGGTTAGAGCAGTACTTC
TRBJ2-7 | TRBV2 | TRBD1 | - | CASSPGTDIYEQYF | TGTGCCAGCAGCCCCGGGACAGACATCTACGAGCAGTACTTC
TRBJ2-1 | TRBV4-2 | TRBD2 | - | CASSQESGTSGDNEQFF | TGTGCCAGCAGCCAAGAATCTGGGACTAGCGGAGACAATGAGCAGTTCTTC
TRBJ2-2 | TRBV10-2 | - | - | CASSEAGQPNTGELFF | TGCGCCAGCAGTGAGGCGGGACAGCCGAACACCGGGGAGCTGTTTTTT
TRBJ1-1 | TRBV2 | - | - | CASSEGTGLMVGVTEAFF | TGTGCCAGCAGTGAAGGTACAGGGCTGATGGTAGGAGTCACTGAAGCTTTCTTT
TRBJ1-1 | TRBV27 | - | - | CASSPSWGGANTEAFF | TGTGCCAGCAGTCCTTCATGGGGGGGAGCGAACACTGAAGCTTTCTTT
TRBJ1-5 | TRBV11-2 | - | few | CASSLQLGQPQHF | TGTGCCAGCAGCTTACAACTCGGGCAGCCCCAGCATTTT
TRBJ1-5 | TRBV14 | - | - | CASSHFKSGPYSNQPQHF | TGTGCCAGCAGCCACTTCAAGTCGGGACCGTATAGCAATCAGCCCCAGCATTTT
TRBJ2-1 | TRBV7-7 | - | - | CASSSGPGDYNEQFF | TGTGCTAGCAGCAGTGGCCCGGGGGACTACAATGAGCAGTTCTTC
TRBJ2-7 | TRBV27 | TRBD2 | - | CASTNRGSGREQYF | TGTGCCAGCACCAACCGAGGTAGCGGGAGAGAGCAGTACTTC
TRBJ1-5 | TRBV4-1 | TRBD1 | - | CASSQQGAGNQPQHF | TGCGCCAGCAGCCAACAGGGGGCAGGCAATCAGCCCCAGCATTTT
TRBJ2-2 | TRBV12-5 | - | - | CASGLGGTQFLNTGELFF | TGTGCTAGTGGTTTGGGCGGGACTCAATTTTTGAACACCGGGGAGCTGTTTTTT
TRBJ1-2 | TRBV13 | TRBD1 | - | CASSLDRDPYGYTF | TGTGCCAGCAGCCTCGACAGGGACCCATATGGCTACACCTTC
TRBJ2-4 | TRBV6-5 | TRBD2 | - | CASSPGLAGNIQYF | TGTGCCAGCAGTCCAGGACTAGCGGGGAACATTCAGTACTTC
TRBJ2-3 | TRBV10-3 | - | - | CAAKFRDTLTDTQYF | TGTGCCGCCAAATTTCGGGACACCCTCACAGATACGCAGTATTTT
TRBJ2-2 | TRBV5-8 | TRBD1 | - | CASSLYRGAAGELFF | TGTGCCAGCAGCTTGTACAGGGGTGCCGCCGGGGAGCTGTTTTTT
TRBJ2-7 | TRBV5-6 | TRBD2 | - | CASSGWEGYEQYF | TGTGCCAGCAGTGGATGGGAGGGCTACGAGCAGTACTTC
TRBJ2-7 | TRBV28 | - | - | CASTPAGQAYEQYF | TGTGCCAGCACCCCAGCGGGACAGGCTTACGAGCAGTACTTC
TRBJ2-2 | TRBV6-6 | - | - | CASSPGEGWAGELFF | TGTGCCAGCAGTCCCGGAGAAGGGTGGGCCGGGGAGCTGTTTTTT